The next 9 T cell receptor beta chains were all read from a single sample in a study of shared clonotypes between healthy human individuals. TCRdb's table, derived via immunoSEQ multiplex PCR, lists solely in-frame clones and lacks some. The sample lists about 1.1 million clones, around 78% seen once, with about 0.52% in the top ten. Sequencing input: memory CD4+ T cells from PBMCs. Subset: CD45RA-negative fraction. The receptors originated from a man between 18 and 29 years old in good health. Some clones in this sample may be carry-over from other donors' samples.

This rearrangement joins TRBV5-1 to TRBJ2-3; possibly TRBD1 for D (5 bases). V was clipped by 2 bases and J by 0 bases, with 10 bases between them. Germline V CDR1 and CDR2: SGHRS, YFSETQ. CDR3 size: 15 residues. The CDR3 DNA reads TGCGCCAGCAGCTTTGGCCAGGGTAGCACAGATACGCAGTATTTT. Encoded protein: CASSFGQGSTDTQYF.

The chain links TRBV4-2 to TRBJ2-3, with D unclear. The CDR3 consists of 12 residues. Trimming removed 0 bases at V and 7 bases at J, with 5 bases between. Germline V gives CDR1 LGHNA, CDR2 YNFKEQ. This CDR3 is CASSQDRHTQYF. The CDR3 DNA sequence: TGTGCCAGCAGCCAAGATAGGCATACGCAGTATTTT.

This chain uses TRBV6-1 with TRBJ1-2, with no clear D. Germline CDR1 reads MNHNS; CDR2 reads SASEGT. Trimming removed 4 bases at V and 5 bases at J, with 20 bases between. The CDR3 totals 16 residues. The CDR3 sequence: CASSVEAGNTRYGYTF. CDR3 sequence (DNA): TGTGCCAGCAGTGTGGAGGCCGGAAACACAAGATATGGCTACACCTTC.

The chain's CDR3 is CATSRGMNYGYTF. In nucleotides, the CDR3 is TGTGCCACCAGCAGAGGCATGAACTATGGCTACACCTTC. The chain carries TRBV15 and TRBJ1-2; D remains ambiguous. The length of the CDR3 is 13 residues. V shed 1 base and J shed 2 bases, with 5 bases lying between them. Germline values: CDR1 LNHNV, CDR2 YYDKDF (reference sequence).

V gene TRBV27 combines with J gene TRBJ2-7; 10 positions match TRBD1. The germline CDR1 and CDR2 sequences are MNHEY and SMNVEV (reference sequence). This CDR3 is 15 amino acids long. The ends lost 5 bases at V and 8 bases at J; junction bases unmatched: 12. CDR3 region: CASSIPSPGQGKQYF. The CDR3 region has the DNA TGTGCCAGCAGTATTCCTTCTCCGGGACAGGGGAAGCAGTACTTC.

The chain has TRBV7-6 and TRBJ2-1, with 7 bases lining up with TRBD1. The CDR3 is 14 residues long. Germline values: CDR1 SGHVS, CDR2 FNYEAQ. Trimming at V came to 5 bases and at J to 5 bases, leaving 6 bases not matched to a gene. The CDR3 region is CASSQLDRNNEQFF. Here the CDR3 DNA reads TGTGCCAGCAGCCAGCTGGACAGGAACAATGAGCAGTTCTTC.

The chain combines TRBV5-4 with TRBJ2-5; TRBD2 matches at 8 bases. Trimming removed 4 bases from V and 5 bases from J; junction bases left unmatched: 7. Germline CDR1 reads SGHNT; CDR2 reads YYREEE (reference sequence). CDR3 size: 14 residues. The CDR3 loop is CASSGWTSKETQYF. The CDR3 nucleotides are TGTGCCAGCAGCGGGTGGACTAGCAAGGAGACCCAGTACTTC. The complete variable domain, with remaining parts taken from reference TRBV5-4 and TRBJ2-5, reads ETGVTQSPTHLIKTRGQQVTLRCSSQSGHNTVSWYQQALGQGPQFIFQYYREEENGRGNFPPRFSGLQFPNYSSELNVNALELDDSALYLCASSGWTSKETQYFGPGTRLLVL.

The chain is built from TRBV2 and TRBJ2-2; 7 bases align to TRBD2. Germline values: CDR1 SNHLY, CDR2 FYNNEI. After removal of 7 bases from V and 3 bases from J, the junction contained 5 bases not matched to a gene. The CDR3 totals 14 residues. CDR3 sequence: CASNGRGYTGELFF. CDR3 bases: TGTGCCAGCAACGGGCGGGGGTACACCGGGGAGCTGTTTTTT.

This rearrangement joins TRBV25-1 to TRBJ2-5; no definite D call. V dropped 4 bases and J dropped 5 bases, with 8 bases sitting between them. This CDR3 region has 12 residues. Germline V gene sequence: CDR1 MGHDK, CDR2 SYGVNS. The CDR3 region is CASSGLPETQYF. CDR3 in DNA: TGTGCCAGCAGTGGTTTACCGGAGACCCAGTACTTC.